A single sample gave rise to the 19 T cell receptor beta chains below, sequenced in a study of T cell clonality in common variable immunodeficiency (dated by TCRdb to 2013 to 2016). The full study reports these points: Reportedly, TCRbeta sequences from CVID had fewer deletions and N-nucleotide insertions, and highly modified clones with 13 or more V deletions were absent from CVID.

These receptors are not linked to any known antigen. The library was generated by the immunoSEQ multiplex PCR assay. TCRdb mirrors the immuneACCESS table, restricted to in-frame sequences. Some clones are absent from its copies; in checked studies, under half trace to an unresolved V gene, and the reason for the others is unknown. The sample table holds about 15,000 clones. In total, the top ten clones hold 4% to 5% of the sample. Sequenced sample: peripheral blood mononuclear cells. The receptor set was obtained from a human donor with common variable immunodeficiency.

Notes on this clone: Read data end 3 residues before the CDR3 end; the end is taken from the germline J gene. The chain couples TRBV19 to TRBJ2-6; TRBD1 aligns across 7 bases. The CDR3 has 15 residues. Germline V lookup: CDR1 LNHDA, CDR2 SQIVND (reference sequence). The V and J ends lost 6 bases and 3 bases, in that order; junction bases with no gene match: 5. CDR3 DNA, as far as it was read: TGTGCCAGTAGCCCGACAGGGTTTGGGGCCAACGTC. It yields the protein CASSPTGFGANV. The full CDR3 protein reads CASSPTGFGANVLTF.

In regard to this clone: The CDR3 end falls 3 residues outside the read, so it is completed with the germline J gene. The chain is built from TRBV11-2 and TRBJ2-1; no clear D gene. The V end lost 1 base, the J end lost 6 bases, and 7 bases lay between the germline ends. The CDR3 loop spans 13 amino acids. Germline V gene sequence: CDR1 SGHAT, CDR2 FQNNGV. The CDR3: CASSLVSSNEQFF. The DNA read from the CDR3 is TGTGCCAGCAGCTTAGTTTCCAGCAATGAG.

According to its frequency, this clone is medium-sized. The missing CDR3 end, 3 residues past where the read stops, is filled in from the germline J gene. This chain uses TRBV6-2 or TRBV6-3 with TRBJ2-3; 11 nucleotides align to TRBD2. Germline V gives CDR1 MNHEY, CDR2 SVGEGT. V lost 5 bases to trimming and J lost 4 bases; unmatched junction nucleotides: 8. The CDR3 runs 16 residues. CDR3 loop: CASSKGLAGGADTQYF. The part of the CDR3 DNA that was read is TGTGCCAGCAGTAAGGGGCTAGCGGGAGGCGCAGATACG.

As to this clone: The CDR3 end is not reached by the read, which stops 3 residues before it; the germline J gene fills it in. The V call is TRBV20-1, the J call TRBJ1-5; maybe TRBD1 (6 bases). From germline, CDR1 is DFQATT and CDR2 SNEGSKA (reference sequence). Trimming stripped 5 bases from V and 1 base from J, with 12 bases between. This CDR3 spans 14 amino acids. CDR3 amino acids: CSAQQGGSNQPQHF. Incomplete CDR3 DNA: TGCAGTGCTCAACAGGGAGGCAGCAATCAGCCC.

A word on this clone: The missing CDR3 end, 3 residues past where the read stops, is filled in from the germline J gene. V and J are TRBV2 and TRBJ2-2; D gene uncertain. The CDR3 is 14 residues long. The V gene's germline CDR1 is SNHLY and CDR2 FYNNEI. V was cut by 3 bases and J by 2 bases, with 7 bases left in between. CDR3 residues: CASSDTVNTGELFF. The CDR3 DNA, read in part, is TGTGCCAGCAGTGATACAGTTAACACCGGGGAG.

Of note for this clone: The CDR3 end falls 3 residues outside the read, so it is completed with the germline J gene. The chain has TRBV20-1 and TRBJ2-7, with 7 bases identical to TRBD2. J was trimmed by 2 bases and V by 0 bases; bases with no gene match: 13. The CDR3 consists of 17 residues. Germline V gene lookup returns CDR1 DFQATT and CDR2 SNEGSKA (reference sequence). The CDR3 DNA, read in part, is TGCAGTGCTAGAGATCGTTTGGCACTAGCGCAAGCCTACGAG. It codes for CSARDRLALAQAYE. The complete CDR3 protein is CSARDRLALAQAYEQYF.

Regarding this clone: The CDR3 end lies 3 residues beyond the end of the read and is filled in from the germline J gene. This chain connects TRBV19 to TRBJ1-4; tentatively, D is TRBD1 (5 bases). Trimming shortened V by 7 bases and J by 5 bases, and 14 bases separated the two germline ends. CDR1 is LNHDA, CDR2 SQIVND, per germline (reference sequence). This CDR3 has 14 amino acids. The CDR3 bases that were read are TGTGCCAGTACCCCCGGGGGGGGGAATGAAAAA. It translates to CASTPGGGNEK. The CDR3 in full is CASTPGGGNEKLFF.

CDR3 protein: CSAPSGGLYEQYF. The part of the CDR3 DNA that was read is TGCAGTGCTCCGAGCGGCGGACTCTACGAG. This chain connects TRBV20-1 to TRBJ2-7; tentative D call: TRBD2 (5 bases). The missing CDR3 end, 3 residues past where the read stops, is filled in from the germline J gene. Trimming left V 5 bases short and J 3 bases short, with 14 bases between. The CDR3 is 13 residues long. Germline V gene lookup returns CDR1 DFQATT and CDR2 SNEGSKA (reference sequence).

In the case of this clone: From the germline J gene comes the end of the CDR3, since the read stops 3 residues before it. V and J are TRBV18 and TRBJ2-3; TRBD2 agrees at 10 bases. Germline loops: CDR1 KGHSH, CDR2 LQKENI. V trimming: 0 bases; J trimming: 6 bases; junction bases outside the gene matches: 9. CDR3 size: 17 residues. The CDR3 protein is CASSPPRLAGVSDTQYF. Incomplete CDR3 DNA: TGTGCCAGCTCACCACCACGTCTAGCGGGGGTCTCGGATACG. Full variable domain (remainder filled in from reference TRBV18 and TRBJ2-3): NAGVMQNPRHLVRRRGQEARLRCSPMKGHSHVYWYRQLPEEGLKFMVYLQKENIIDESGMPKERFSAEFPKEGPSILRIQQVVRGDSAAYFCASSPPRLAGVSDTQYFGPGTRLTVL.

Comments on this clone: Read sequence stops 3 residues before the CDR3 end, and the germline J gene provides the missing end. The rearrangement joins TRBV20-1 to TRBJ2-7, with 9 bases aligning to TRBD1. Germline loops: CDR1 DFQATT, CDR2 SNEGSKA (reference sequence). Trimming at V came to 0 bases and at J to 6 bases, leaving 9 bases not matched to a gene. This CDR3 spans 15 amino acids. The CDR3 DNA, read in part, is TGCAGTGCTAGAGACTGGGACAGGGCAACGGGCGAG. This translates into CSARDWDRATGE. The whole CDR3 is CSARDWDRATGEQYF.

For this clone: The CDR3 end is not reached by the read, which stops 3 residues before it; the germline J gene fills it in. The V gene is TRBV7-9, the J gene TRBJ1-6; TRBD1 aligns across 9 bases. The CDR3 is 13 residues long. Per germline, CDR1 SEHNR and CDR2 FQNEAQ (reference sequence). CDR3 DNA (partial): TGTGCCAGCACCGGGACAGGGCAATCCCCC. It yields the protein CASTGTGQSP. The CDR3 in its entirety is CASTGTGQSPLHF.

For this clone: The read finishes 3 residues shy of the CDR3 end, and the germline J gene is used to complete it. This chain joins TRBV6-2 or TRBV6-3 and TRBJ1-5; 7 nucleotides line up with TRBD1. The CDR3 extends over 17 amino acids. CDR1 and CDR2 (germline): MNHEY, SVGEGT. With V trimmed by 4 bases and J by 0 bases, 9 bases remained unmatched. The CDR3 reads CASSFDGTDHSNQPQHF. CDR3 DNA, as far as it was read: TGTGCCAGCAGTTTCGACGGGACAGACCATAGCAATCAGCCC.

As concerns this clone: The CDR3 extends 3 residues past the end of the read, so its final part is completed from the germline J gene. The chain carries TRBV20-1 and TRBJ2-4, with 7 bases identical to TRBD2. CDR3 length: 11 amino acids. In germline, CDR1 is DFQATT, CDR2 SNEGSKA (reference sequence). CDR3 residues: CSARVREGQYF. The part of the CDR3 DNA that was read is TGCAGTGCTAGAGTCAGGGAGGGT.

About this clone: The observed sequence ends 3 residues before the CDR3 terminus, with the missing tail filled in from the germline J gene. The chain links TRBV11-2 to TRBJ2-5; 9 bases map to TRBD1. Germline V gene data show CDR1 as SGHAT and CDR2 as FQNNGV. The CDR3 runs 15 residues. V lost 5 bases, J lost 0 bases, and 4 bases stayed unmatched. The CDR3 sequence: CASSQGQGHQETQYF. The DNA read from the CDR3 is TGTGCCAGCAGCCAGGGACAGGGCCACCAAGAGACC.

As regards this clone: The read is 3 residues too short to cover the CDR3 end, so that end is filled in from the germline J gene. The chain links TRBV18 to TRBJ2-4; D might be TRBD2 (6 bases). The length of the CDR3 is 15 residues. Germline assignment: CDR1 KGHSH and CDR2 LQKENI. Trimming removed 5 bases from V and 6 bases from J, with 17 bases in between. CDR3 in amino acids: CASSEFTGLPNIQYF. The covered CDR3 bases are TGTGCCAGCTCAGAATTTACGGGACTGCCAAACATT.

About this clone itself: The CDR3 end is not reached by the read, which stops 3 residues before it; the germline J gene fills it in. The chain joins TRBV19 to TRBJ1-4; possible D gene TRBD1, 5 bases. Germline lookup yields CDR1 LNHDA and CDR2 SQIVND (reference sequence). V was cut by 3 bases and J by 6 bases, with 11 bases left in between. This CDR3 is built from 14 residues. The sequenced CDR3 bases are TGTGCCAGTAGTATTGGGGCGATGGATGAAAAA. Translated, it gives CASSIGAMDEK. The whole CDR3 region reads CASSIGAMDEKLFF.

Worth noting for this clone: The sequence runs out 3 residues before the end of the CDR3; the remainder is reconstructed from the germline J gene. V gene TRBV19 combines with J gene TRBJ1-1; D is uncertain. This CDR3 is 15 amino acids long. Germline loops: CDR1 LNHDA, CDR2 SQIVND (reference sequence). The V end was cut by 1 base, the J end by 2 bases, with 11 bases between. The part of the CDR3 DNA that was read is TGTGCCAGTAGTATAGGAGGGCTTGGAAACACTGAA. Protein product: CASSIGGLGNTE. The CDR3 as a whole reads CASSIGGLGNTEAFF. Based on the CDR3 plus reference TRBV19 and TRBJ1-1, the full variable domain is DGGITQSPKYLFRKEGQNVTLSCEQNLNHDAMYWYRQDPGQGLRLIYYSQIVNDFQKGDIAEGYSVSREKKESFPLTVTSAQKNPTAFYLCASSIGGLGNTEAFFGQGTRLTVV.

With regard to this clone: The read comes to an end 3 residues before the CDR3 does, leaving the germline J gene to fill in the end. The chain uses TRBV24-1 and TRBJ1-5; 7 bases line up with TRBD1. CDR3 length equals 14 residues. Germline V CDR1 and CDR2: KGHDR, SFDVKD. Trimming took 5 bases from V and 3 from J; bases not matched to a gene: 3. The covered CDR3 bases are TGTGCCACCAGTGGTGGGACAGACAATCAGCCC. It encodes CATSGGTDNQP. In full, the CDR3 is CATSGGTDNQPQHF.

Remarks on this clone: Read coverage stops 3 residues before the CDR3 terminus; the germline J gene supplies the remainder. V and J are TRBV10-3 and TRBJ2-1; 8 nucleotides line up with TRBD2. This CDR3 is built from 14 residues. Looked up from germline, CDR1 is ENHRY and CDR2 is SYGVKD. Germline trimming cut 0 bases from V and 8 bases from J; bases unmatched to any gene: 3. CDR3 DNA, as far as it was read: TGTGCCATCAGTGAGTCACCGACTAGCGATGAG. This encodes CAISESPTSDE. The complete CDR3 reads CAISESPTSDEQFF.